Following are 13 T cell receptor beta chains from one sample sequenced in a study of post-analysis software for immune sequencing data. Their specific antigens are unknown. The library was made from cDNA and included unique molecular identifiers. MiXCR, run by TCRdb on the PCR reads, gives a single entry per CDR3 protein. This sample has under 900,000 distinct CDR3 sequences, with about 53% found just once. Overall study findings and caveats: The five TRBV segments detected at higher frequency in patients than in controls included TRBV5-6, TRBV5-1 and TRBV20-1.

What was sequenced was blood. The origin of the receptors is a girl under 18 with multiple sclerosis.

The rearrangement uses TRBV3-1 and TRBJ2-6; 8 bases match TRBD2. The length of the CDR3 is 18 residues. V dropped 5 bases and J dropped 1; count of bases not matched to a gene: 10. Germline CDR1 reads LGHDT; CDR2 reads YNNKEL (reference sequence). The CDR3 nucleotides read TGTGCCAGCAGCGCCGGGGGGGACACCTTTTCTGGGGCCAACGTCCTGACTTTC. Amino acids: CASSAGGDTFSGANVLTF.

The chain couples TRBV5-1 to TRBJ2-7; D ambiguous. Germline CDR1 SGHRS, CDR2 YFSETQ. V was clipped by 0 bases and J by 3 bases, with 7 bases between them. CDR3 length: 13 amino acids. Here the CDR3 reads CASSLDHNYEQYF. DNA for the CDR3: TGCGCCAGCAGCTTGGATCATAACTACGAGCAGTACTTC.

This clonotype was recorded a few times. The CDR3 nucleotides are TGCAGCGTTGAAGGGGGCGACCACTACGAGCAGTACTTC. Its protein product is CSVEGGDHYEQYF. The chain carries TRBV29-1 and TRBJ2-7; maybe TRBD1 (5 bases). Trimming left V 1 base short and J 3 bases short, with 10 bases between. The CDR3 spans 13 residues. The V gene's germline CDR1 is SQVTM and CDR2 ANQGSEA.

V and J are TRBV20-1 and TRBJ2-3; the D gene could be TRBD1 or TRBD2 (5 bases each). CDR3 length equals 15 residues. Germline V gene data show CDR1 as DFQATT and CDR2 as SNEGSKA (reference sequence). The germline V and J ends were trimmed by 0 bases and 3 bases, with 13 bases remaining between them. The CDR3 reads CSAREAGRGTDTQYF. The CDR3 DNA is TGCAGTGCTAGAGAGGCAGGGAGAGGTACAGATACGCAGTATTTT.

This clonotype occurred a few times. The V and J genes are TRBV7-9 and TRBJ2-3; the D gene is possibly TRBD1 (6 bases). From germline, CDR1 is SEHNR and CDR2 FQNEAQ (reference sequence). The CDR3 contains 16 residues. Trimming removed 3 bases from V and 0 bases from J, with 13 bases in between. The CDR3 nucleotides are TGTGCCAGCAGCTTCCAGGGGACCCTTAGCACAGATACGCAGTATTTT. It is translated as CASSFQGTLSTDTQYF.

In its sample, this clonotype was seen a few times. The chain recombines TRBV20-1 with TRBJ2-7; TRBD2 agrees at 13 bases. This CDR3 comprises 20 residues. V dropped 0 bases and J dropped 7; count of bases not matched to a gene: 21. Germline CDR1 DFQATT, CDR2 SNEGSKA (reference sequence). CDR3 amino acids: CSARERPGLAGNEVYNEQYF. CDR3 DNA sequence: TGCAGTGCTAGAGAGCGCCCGGGACTAGCGGGAAATGAAGTATACAATGAGCAGTACTTC.

This clonotype was seen more than once but under ten times. This chain connects TRBV20-1 to TRBJ2-7; 10 bases are a match to TRBD2. Trimming cost V 6 bases and J 0 bases; bases outside gene matches: 5. CDR3 length: 14 residues. Germline V gives CDR1 DFQATT, CDR2 SNEGSKA (reference sequence). This CDR3 reads CSALLAGSSYEQYF. CDR3 bases: TGCAGTGCCCTACTAGCGGGGAGCTCCTACGAGCAGTACTTC.

In the case of this clonotype: An end of the junction differs from the germline gene, which may be a read error. V is TRBV11-2 and J is TRBJ2-1, with 7 bases that match TRBD2. The V gene's germline CDR1 is SGHAT and CDR2 FQNNGV. This CDR3 is 16 amino acids long. CDR3 in amino acids: CTSSLVLALSYNEQFF. The CDR3 DNA sequence: TGTACCAGCAGCTTAGTACTAGCGCTCTCCTACAATGAGCAGTTCTTC.

The chain joins TRBV20-1 to TRBJ2-7; 16 nucleotides line up with TRBD2. V shed 6 bases and J 5 bases; nucleotides not matched to a gene: 10. CDR1 is DFQATT and CDR2 is SNEGSKA in the germline V gene (reference sequence). CDR3 length equals 16 residues. The chain's CDR3 is CSARTGTSGRAHEQYF. The CDR3, as DNA: TGCAGTGCGCGAACCGGGACTAGCGGGAGGGCCCACGAGCAGTACTTC.

This chain links TRBV6-1 with TRBJ1-2; no reliable D call. The CDR3 contains 14 residues. Germline CDR1 and CDR2: MNHNS and SASEGT. Trimming removed 3 bases at V and 2 bases at J, with 10 bases between. The CDR3 DNA reads TGTGCCAGCAGTGAGTGGCAGGTGAACTATGGCTACACCTTC. Translation gives CASSEWQVNYGYTF.

The chain combines TRBV3-1 with TRBJ2-4, with D possibly TRBD2 on 5 matching bases. The J call may be faulty, since TRBJ2-7 better matches the DNA end. The CDR3 loop spans 14 amino acids. Germline CDR1 reads LGHDT; CDR2 reads YNNKEL (reference sequence). The CDR3 reads CASSGRERPYEQYF. The DNA of the CDR3 is TGTGCCAGCAGCGGCCGGGAAAGACCCTACGAGCAGTACTTC.

CDR3 sequence reads: CSASGTSDTQYF. As DNA, the CDR3 is TGCAGTGCCTCCGGGACTAGCGATACGCAGTATTTT. The V gene is TRBV20-1, the J gene TRBJ2-3, with 9 bases lining up with TRBD2. This CDR3 is 12 amino acids long. From germline, CDR1 is DFQATT and CDR2 SNEGSKA (reference sequence). V shed 6 bases and J 6 bases; nucleotides not matched to a gene: 4.

The chain joins TRBV6-5 to TRBJ2-7, with 9 bases that match TRBD2. CDR1 and CDR2 (germline): MNHEY, SVGAGI. With V trimmed by 0 bases and J by 7 bases, 10 bases remained unmatched. CDR3 size: 16 residues. DNA of the CDR3: TGTGCCAGCAGTTACTCGAGCGGGGGGCAGACGAGTGAGCAGTACTTC. This encodes CASSYSSGGQTSEQYF.